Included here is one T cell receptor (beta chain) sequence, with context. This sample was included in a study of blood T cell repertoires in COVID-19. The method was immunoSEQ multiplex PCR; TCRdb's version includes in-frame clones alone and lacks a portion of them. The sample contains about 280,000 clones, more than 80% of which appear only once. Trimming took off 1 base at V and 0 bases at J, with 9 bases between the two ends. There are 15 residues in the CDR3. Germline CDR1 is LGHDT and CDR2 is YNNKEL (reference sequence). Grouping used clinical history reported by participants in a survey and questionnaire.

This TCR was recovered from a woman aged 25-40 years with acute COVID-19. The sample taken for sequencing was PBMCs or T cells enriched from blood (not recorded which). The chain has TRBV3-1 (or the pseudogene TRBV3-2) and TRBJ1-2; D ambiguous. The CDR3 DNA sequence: TGTGCCAGCAGCCAAGTGACGGGAGCTAACTATGGCTACACCTTC. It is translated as CASSQVTGANYGYTF.